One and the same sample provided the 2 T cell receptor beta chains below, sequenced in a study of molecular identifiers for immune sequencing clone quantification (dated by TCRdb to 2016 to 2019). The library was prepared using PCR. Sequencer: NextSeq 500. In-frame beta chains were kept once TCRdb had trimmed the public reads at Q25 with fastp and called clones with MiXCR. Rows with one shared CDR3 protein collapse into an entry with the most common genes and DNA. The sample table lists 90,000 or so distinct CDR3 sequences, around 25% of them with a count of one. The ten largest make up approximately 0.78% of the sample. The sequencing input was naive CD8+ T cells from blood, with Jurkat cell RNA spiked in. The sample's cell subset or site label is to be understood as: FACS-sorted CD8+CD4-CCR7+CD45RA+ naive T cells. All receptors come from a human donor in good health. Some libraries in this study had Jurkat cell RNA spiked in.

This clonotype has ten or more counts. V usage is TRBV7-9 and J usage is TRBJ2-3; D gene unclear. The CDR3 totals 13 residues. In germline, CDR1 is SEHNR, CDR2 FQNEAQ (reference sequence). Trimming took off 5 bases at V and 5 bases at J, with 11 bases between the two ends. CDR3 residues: CASSPKGEDTQYF. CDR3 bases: TGTGCCAGCAGCCCGAAGGGTGAAGATACGCAGTATTTT.

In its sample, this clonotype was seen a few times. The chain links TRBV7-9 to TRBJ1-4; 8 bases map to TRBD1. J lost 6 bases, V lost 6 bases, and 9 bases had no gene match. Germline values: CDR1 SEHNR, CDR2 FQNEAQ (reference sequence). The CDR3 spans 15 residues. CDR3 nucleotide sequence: TGTGCCAGCAGTACCGACAGGGGAGTTTATGAAAAACTGTTTTTT. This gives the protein CASSTDRGVYEKLFF. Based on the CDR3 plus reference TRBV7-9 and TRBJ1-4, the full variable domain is DTGVSQNPRHKITKRGQNVTFRCDPISEHNRLYWYRQTLGQGPEFLTYFQNEAQLEKSRLLSDRFSAERPKGSFSTLEIQRTEQGDSAMYLCASSTDRGVYEKLFFGSGTQLSVL.